The 18 T cell receptor beta chains in this list originate from one sample, sequenced in a study of cytomegalovirus exposure and HLA in healthy donors. 60 Vbeta and 13 Jbeta primers were used in PCR. Profiling relied on immunoSEQ multiplex PCR, and the TCRdb table lists in-frame clones only, not all of them. Among around 160,000 clones listed, roughly 88% were seen once. The sequencing input was PBMCs. The source is a woman under 30 in good health and CMV-seronegative.

The chain recombines TRBV4-2 with TRBJ1-5, with D hard to call. The ends were cut back, 0 bases at V and 1 base at J, with 7 bases in the middle. From germline, CDR1 is LGHNA and CDR2 YNFKEQ. The CDR3 runs 15 residues. CDR3 sequence (DNA): TGTGCCAGCAGCCAAGATGAGGGCAGCAATCAGCCCCAGCATTTT. Amino acids: CASSQDEGSNQPQHF.

This chain joins TRBV30 and TRBJ2-7; tentatively, D is TRBD1 (5 bases). Trimming removed 2 bases at V and 6 bases at J, with 14 bases between. This CDR3 is built from 13 residues. CDR1 GTSNPN and CDR2 SVGIG come from the germline V gene (reference sequence). The CDR3 region is CAWSPRVQAEQYF. The CDR3 DNA reads TGTGCCTGGAGTCCCAGGGTACAGGCCGAGCAGTACTTC.

A note on this clone: Mismatch with germline at one junction end may stem from a read error. The genes are TRBV7-9 and TRBJ1-1; 8 nucleotides line up with TRBD1. Per the germline V gene, CDR1 is SEHNR and CDR2 is FQNEAQ (reference sequence). CDR3 length: 11 residues. CDR3 in amino acids: CASSSWTGLLF. In DNA form, the CDR3 reads TGTGCCAGCAGCTCATGGACAGGGCTTCTTTTT.

The J gene is TRBJ2-7, the V gene TRBV18; D not certain. V lost 3 bases and J 3 bases, leaving 15 bases between the germline ends. There are 15 residues in the CDR3. Germline CDR1 reads KGHSH; CDR2 reads LQKENI. The CDR3 DNA sequence: TGTGCCAGCTCACCGCGAATGACTGAAAGCTACGAGCAGTACTTC. Protein product: CASSPRMTESYEQYF.

V gene TRBV10-3 combines with J gene TRBJ1-2, with TRBD1 matching over 9 bases. This CDR3 has 14 amino acids. Germline V gene sequence: CDR1 ENHRY, CDR2 SYGVKD. Losses at the gene ends were 3 bases for V and 7 bases for J; bases not matched to a gene: 6. The CDR3 is CAISEGRTGAGYTF. The CDR3 DNA reads as TGTGCCATCAGTGAAGGGAGGACAGGGGCTGGCTACACCTTC.

The CDR3 coding sequence is TGTGCCAGCAGTTACACTGTCCAAGAGACCCAGTACTTC. This encodes CASSYTVQETQYF. The chain recombines TRBV6-5 with TRBJ2-5; unclear D gene. The CDR3 has 13 amino acids. The germline V gene encodes CDR1 MNHEY and CDR2 SVGAGI. V was pared by 2 bases and J by 1 base, with 5 bases between.

The chain joins TRBV7-2 to TRBJ1-2; TRBD1 matches at 7 bases. In germline, CDR1 is SGHTA, CDR2 FQGNSA. J gave up 6 bases and V 6 bases, and 16 bases lay outside the gene matches. The CDR3 is 16 residues long. CDR3 amino acids: CASSRTLDRAEDGYTF. The CDR3 DNA is TGTGCCAGCAGTCGAACCCTTGACAGGGCTGAGGATGGCTACACCTTC.

This clone has just one count. This rearrangement joins TRBV13 to TRBJ2-7; D uncertain. V lost 2 bases and J lost 5, with 4 bases in between. The germline CDR1 and CDR2 sequences are PRHDT and FYEKMQ (reference sequence). The CDR3 is 11 amino acids. The CDR3 DNA follows: TGTGCCAGCAGCTTATCCGACGAGCAGTACTTC. It yields the protein CASSLSDEQYF.

The chain joins TRBV2 to TRBJ1-6, with 9 bases that match TRBD1. V trimming: 9 bases; J trimming: 9 bases; junction bases outside the gene matches: 3. The CDR3 runs 12 residues. Germline V gives CDR1 SNHLY, CDR2 FYNNEI. The CDR3 is CARKTGGSPLHF. CDR3 DNA sequence: TGTGCCAGGAAGACAGGGGGTTCACCCCTCCACTTT.

This rearrangement joins TRBV19 to TRBJ2-7, with TRBD1 matching over 9 bases. Germline CDR1 LNHDA, CDR2 SQIVND (reference sequence). After removal of 0 bases from V and 2 bases from J, the junction contained 5 bases not matched to a gene. The CDR3 is 16 amino acids. The CDR3 is CASSIDLRDRAYEQYF. Written as DNA, the CDR3 is TGTGCCAGTAGTATAGATCTACGGGACAGGGCCTACGAGCAGTACTTC.

This chain uses TRBV7-9 with TRBJ2-3, with 11 nucleotides matching TRBD1. The V and J ends lost 6 bases and 1 base, in that order; junction bases with no gene match: 6. Germline values: CDR1 SEHNR, CDR2 FQNEAQ (reference sequence). The CDR3 is made up of 16 amino acids. DNA of the CDR3: TGTGCCAGCAGTTATGGGACAGGGGGTCGCACAGATACGCAGTATTTT. This gives the protein CASSYGTGGRTDTQYF.

The chain uses TRBV6-5 and TRBJ1-1; maybe TRBD1 (5 bases). The ends were cut back, 3 bases at V and 6 bases at J, with 14 bases in the middle. Germline V gene sequence: CDR1 MNHEY, CDR2 SVGAGI. This CDR3 region has 14 residues. As DNA, the CDR3 is TGTGCCAGCAGTTATCAGGGCCACTTCCCTGAAGCTTTCTTT. Protein sequence: CASSYQGHFPEAFF.

The V and J genes are TRBV7-9 and TRBJ1-1; unclear D gene. Trimming stripped 6 bases from V and 10 bases from J, with 18 bases between. The CDR3 totals 13 residues. CDR1 is SEHNR and CDR2 is FQNEAQ in the germline V gene (reference sequence). The CDR3 loop is CASRIEEAAGAFF. The CDR3 DNA reads TGTGCCAGCAGGATTGAGGAGGCCGCAGGAGCTTTCTTT.

The rearrangement links TRBV7-9 to TRBJ1-6; 7 bases fit TRBD1. CDR1 and CDR2 (germline): SEHNR, FQNEAQ (reference sequence). The CDR3 is made up of 13 amino acids. V gave up 5 bases and J gave up 8 bases; unmatched junction bases: 3. The CDR3 DNA follows: TGTGCCAGCAGCAAAACAGGGGATTCACCCCTCCACTTT. Its translation: CASSKTGDSPLHF.

The gene calls are TRBV9 and TRBJ1-1, with D perhaps matching TRBD1 (6 bases). From germline, CDR1 is SGDLS and CDR2 YYNGEE. Trimming took off 3 bases at V and 1 base at J, with 10 bases between the two ends. CDR3 length: 14 residues. The CDR3 bases are TGTGCCAGCAGCGGCCGGGGGGCGAACACTGAAGCTTTCTTT. The encoded protein is CASSGRGANTEAFF.

CDR3 nucleotides: TGCGCCAGCAGCCGGGCCGGGACAGGGATAAATGAGCAGTTCTTC. Translating gives CASSRAGTGINEQFF. V is TRBV5-1 and J is TRBJ2-1; the match to TRBD1 covers 9 bases. Germline assignment: CDR1 SGHRS and CDR2 YFSETQ. This CDR3 is 15 amino acids long. J was trimmed by 7 bases and V by 4 bases; bases with no gene match: 9.

The V call is TRBV18, the J call TRBJ1-1; 7 bases map to TRBD1. Unmatched junction bases numbered 1, after V lost 3 bases and J lost 0 bases. The CDR3 length is 14 residues. Germline CDR1 and CDR2: KGHSH and LQKENI. CDR3 region: CASSPDRLNTEAFF. The CDR3 DNA reads TGTGCCAGCTCACCGGACAGGCTGAACACTGAAGCTTTCTTT.

This rearrangement joins TRBV19 to TRBJ2-5; D is undetermined. This CDR3 comprises 17 residues. Trimming shortened V by 4 bases and J by 2 bases, and 20 bases separated the two germline ends. Per the germline V gene, CDR1 is LNHDA and CDR2 is SQIVND (reference sequence). DNA for the CDR3: TGTGCCAGTAGTAGCATAAGCCGCGGCCGGAATCAAGAGACCCAGTACTTC. This sequence encodes CASSSISRGRNQETQYF.